This TCR beta chain was recorded in a study of cytomegalovirus exposure and HLA in healthy donors. Study-level points and caveats: Data from an earlier analysis indicated that most TCR beta V segments were productive either about 90% or about 30% of the time. A list of roughly 160 TCR beta chains associated with cytomegalovirus was given. Reportedly, a later analysis found an Asian-associated ancestry cluster had fewer N-insertions than the approximately 700-donor mean. An apparent linkage of common viral pathogens to several of the most significant clusters emerged in a later analysis.

The CDR3 is 13 residues long. With 5 bases removed from V and 6 bases from J, the gap between germline ends came to 13 bases. Germline V gives CDR1 KGHSH, CDR2 LQKENI. With respect to this clone: Its matching antigen is unknown.

The primer mix had 60 Vbeta and 13 Jbeta primers. This table comes from immunoSEQ multiplex PCR, and its TCRdb copy is limited to in-frame clones, with some not included. The data contain around 100,000 clones, approximately 70% of them singletons. The chain has TRBV18 and TRBJ1-2, with D hard to call. The material sequenced was PBMCs. This receptor was taken from a woman in her twenties or thirties in good health and CMV-seronegative. The CDR3 protein is CASSSGREDGYTF. The CDR3 DNA sequence: TGTGCCAGCTCATCCGGACGGGAGGATGGCTACACCTTC.